This T cell receptor beta chain was captured in a study of tumor-infiltrating lymphocytes in primary liver carcinoma (dated by TCRdb to 2016 to 2017). Regarding the study in general: The five patients, three men and two women aged 30 to 69 years, had hepatocellular carcinoma (four) or combined HCC and intrahepatic cholangiocarcinoma (one). The tumors of the five patients were staged as T1-T3 N0M0, with maximum diameters ranging from roughly 4.2 to 10 cm. Each sample produced about 3.5 to 7.5 million productive TCRbeta reads, and read depth showed no significant difference between tissue types. For each liver tumor, the study sampled five regions along with adjacent normal tissue and blood, and applied TCRbeta repertoire sequencing, expression microarrays and whole-exome sequencing. A total of roughly 35 specimens from 5 patients, comprising some 25 tumor regions, 5 adjacent noncancerous liver tissues and 5 peripheral blood samples, were covered by TCRbeta repertoire sequencing. The 25 or so tumor region samples were profiled with Agilent mRNA microarrays so that TCRbeta repertoire diversity could be related to the local molecular phenotype. High reproducibility was observed for the technical replicate repertoires, with mean shared-clone rates around 0.9 and correlation coefficients above 0.95.

CDR1 LGHNA and CDR2 YSLEER were looked up in the germline V gene. Inclusive of the bounding cysteine and phenylalanine, the CDR3 is 17 residues long. Only CDR3 DNA remains: 51 bases, in frame from the first base. V is cut back by 4 bases and J by 0 bases, with 9 bases in the junction unmatched. Using a constant-region primer and ProtoScript II reverse transcriptase, TCRbeta-specific cDNA was reverse-transcribed from around 520 ng total RNA. The TCRbeta libraries were prepared through three rounds of nested multiplex PCR following a slightly modified ARM-PCR procedure. Each of the first two PCR rounds ran for approximately 9 cycles using multiplex TRBV1-TRBV30 forward primers together with a Cbeta reverse primer. Sample barcodes and Illumina adapters were attached in a final 25-cycle PCR using Deep VentR polymerase. Before sequencing, amplicons between 200 and 500 bp were purified from gel using a QIAquick gel extraction kit. TCRbeta amplicons were sequenced on an Illumina HiSeq 2500 with 250-bp paired-end reads. In the source study's methods: Reads were quality-trimmed with Trimmomatic v0.33, and paired reads were merged with FLASH v1.2.11 to recover full CDR3 sequences. MiGEC v1.2.1b assigned V, D and J germline segments to the rearranged TCRbeta sequences. Clonotype statistics and Shannon-Wiener diversity indices were calculated with VDJtools v1.0.0. To cut down on sampling bias, every analysis after diversity analysis relied on just the 250 most abundant clonotypes from each sample. TCRdb reworked the public reads: Q25 trimming with fastp, MiXCR clone assembly, productive beta chains retained. Every CDR3 protein is listed once, alongside the most common genes and DNA of its rows. TCRdb's processing, not the study's, gives the V and J calls here. The table for this sample lists more than 95,000 distinct CDR3 sequences; around 84% of them were counted only once. About 20% of the sample is in the top ten clones.

Without any cell sorting, total RNA and DNA were co-extracted from about 20-30 mg of bulk tissue using the AllPrep DNA/RNA mini kit. Roughly five patients with histopathologically diagnosed primary liver carcinoma underwent surgical resection in China between late 2015 and 2016. At the time of sampling, the patients had chronic HBV infection and had not received any treatment. Five spatially separated regions were sampled per tumor: superior, inferior, left-lateral and right-lateral poles, plus the tumor centre. Histological examination found more than 75% viable tumor cells in every tumor sample. Each fresh piece of tumor and adjacent tissue was cut in two, with one half stored in RNAlater at -80 degrees C and the other half sent for histology. What the research found in general, with its limitations: Just about 8-24% of top clones turned up in all five regions of a tumor, which suggests spatial heterogeneity among tumor-infiltrating T cells. Only a few patients were included in the study, and the authors note that the findings should be validated in a larger study. Comparison of CD4+ and CD8+ T cell repertoires was precluded by the use of bulk unsorted samples. Only the TCR beta chain was sequenced, which likely underestimates true repertoire diversity because unpaired alpha chains were not captured. Pairs of tumor regions showed greater repertoire overlap (mean roughly 36%) than tumor-adjacent pairs (approximately 17%) or tumor-blood pairs (around 15%), which is consistent with antigen-driven expansion. The top 250 clones made up a significantly larger repertoire fraction in tumors than in blood (p = 0.039).

This clonotype came up many times. Its antigen target is currently unknown. No much larger clonotype is one base removed from it; base qualities were not supplied. This sequence originates from a man aged 35 to 55 with primary liver carcinoma and hepatitis B virus infection. The V and J genes are TRBV4-3 and TRBJ2-7; 10 junctional bases match TRBD2. The material sequenced was liver tumor tissue from sampling region 3. According to the study, the label for this sample's cell subset or site signals: tumor region T3, left-lateral pole. The nucleotide sequence is given as TGCGCCAGCAGCCCAGACCCTAGCGGGAGTTACTCCTACGAGCAGTACTTC. It encodes CASSPDPSGSYSYEQYF.